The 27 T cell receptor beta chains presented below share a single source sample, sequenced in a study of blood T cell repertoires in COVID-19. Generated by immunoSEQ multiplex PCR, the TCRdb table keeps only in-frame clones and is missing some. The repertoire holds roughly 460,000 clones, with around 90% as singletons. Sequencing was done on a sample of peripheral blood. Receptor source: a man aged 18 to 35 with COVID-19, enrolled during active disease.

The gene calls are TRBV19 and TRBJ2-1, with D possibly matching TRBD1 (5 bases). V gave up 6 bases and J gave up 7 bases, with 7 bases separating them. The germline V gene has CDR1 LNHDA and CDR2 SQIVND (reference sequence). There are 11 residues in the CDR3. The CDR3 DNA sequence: TGTGCCAGTAGCTGGACAAATGAGCAGTTCTTC. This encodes CASSWTNEQFF.

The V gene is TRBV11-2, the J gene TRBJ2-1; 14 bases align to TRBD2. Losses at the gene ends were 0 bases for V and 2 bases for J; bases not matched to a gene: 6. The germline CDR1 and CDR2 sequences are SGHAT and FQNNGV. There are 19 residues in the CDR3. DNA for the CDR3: TGTGCCAGCAGCTTAGAGGGGACTAGCGGGAGAGGGACCTACAATGAGCAGTTCTTC. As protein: CASSLEGTSGRGTYNEQFF.

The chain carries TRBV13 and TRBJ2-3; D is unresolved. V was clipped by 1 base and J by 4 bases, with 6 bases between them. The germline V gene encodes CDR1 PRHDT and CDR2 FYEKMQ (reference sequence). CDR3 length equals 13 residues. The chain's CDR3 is CASSLVGPDTQYF. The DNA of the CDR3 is TGTGCCAGCAGCTTAGTTGGCCCAGATACGCAGTATTTT.

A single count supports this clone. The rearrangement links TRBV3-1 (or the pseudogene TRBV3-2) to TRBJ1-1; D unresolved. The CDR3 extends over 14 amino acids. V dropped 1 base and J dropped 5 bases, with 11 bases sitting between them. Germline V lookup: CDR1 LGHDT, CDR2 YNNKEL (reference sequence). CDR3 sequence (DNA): TGTGCCAGCAGCCAAGGGCAGGCGAGAACTGAAGCTTTCTTT. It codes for CASSQGQARTEAFF.

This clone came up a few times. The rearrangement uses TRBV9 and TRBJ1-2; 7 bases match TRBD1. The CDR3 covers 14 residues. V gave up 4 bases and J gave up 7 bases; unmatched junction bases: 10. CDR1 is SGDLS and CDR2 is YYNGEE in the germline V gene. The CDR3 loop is CASSTTGLVSGYTF. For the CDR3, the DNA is TGTGCCAGCAGCACGACAGGGCTCGTCTCTGGCTACACCTTC.

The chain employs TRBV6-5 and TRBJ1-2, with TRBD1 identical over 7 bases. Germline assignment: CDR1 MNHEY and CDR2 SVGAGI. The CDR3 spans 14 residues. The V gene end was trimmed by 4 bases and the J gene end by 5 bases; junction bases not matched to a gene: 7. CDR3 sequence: CASSLDRVRYGYTF. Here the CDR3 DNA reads TGTGCCAGCAGTTTAGACAGGGTGCGGTATGGCTACACCTTC.

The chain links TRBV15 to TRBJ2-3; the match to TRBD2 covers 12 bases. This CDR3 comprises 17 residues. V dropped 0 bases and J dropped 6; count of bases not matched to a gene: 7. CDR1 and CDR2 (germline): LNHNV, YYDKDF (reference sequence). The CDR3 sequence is CATSRDTSGRSFDTQYF. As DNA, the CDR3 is TGTGCCACCAGCAGAGATACTAGCGGGAGGAGTTTTGATACGCAGTATTTT.

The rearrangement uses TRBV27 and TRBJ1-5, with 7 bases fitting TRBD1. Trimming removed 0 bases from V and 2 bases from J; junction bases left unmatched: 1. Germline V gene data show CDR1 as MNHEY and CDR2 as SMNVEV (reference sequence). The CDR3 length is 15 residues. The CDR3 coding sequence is TGTGCCAGCAGTTTATCAACAGGGGGCAATCAGCCCCAGCATTTT. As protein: CASSLSTGGNQPQHF.

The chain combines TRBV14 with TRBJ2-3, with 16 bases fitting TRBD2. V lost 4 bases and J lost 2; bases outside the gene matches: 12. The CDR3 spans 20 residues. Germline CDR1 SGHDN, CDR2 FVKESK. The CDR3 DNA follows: TGTGCCAGCAGCCGATACTCCGGGACTAGCGGGGGGGTAGACACAGATACGCAGTATTTT. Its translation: CASSRYSGTSGGVDTDTQYF.

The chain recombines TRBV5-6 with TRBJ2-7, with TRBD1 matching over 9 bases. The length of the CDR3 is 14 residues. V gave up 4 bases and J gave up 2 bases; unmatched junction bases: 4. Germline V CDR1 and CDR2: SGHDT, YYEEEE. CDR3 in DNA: TGTGCCAGCAGCGCCGGGACAGGGACCTACGAGCAGTACTTC. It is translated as CASSAGTGTYEQYF.

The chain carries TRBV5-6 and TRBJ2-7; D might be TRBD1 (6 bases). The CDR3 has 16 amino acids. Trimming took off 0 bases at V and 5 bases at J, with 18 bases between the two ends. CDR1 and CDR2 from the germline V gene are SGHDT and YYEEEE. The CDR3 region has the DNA TGTGCCAGCAGCTTGGTACGACCTCCAGGGGCGGACGAGCAGTACTTC. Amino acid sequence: CASSLVRPPGADEQYF.

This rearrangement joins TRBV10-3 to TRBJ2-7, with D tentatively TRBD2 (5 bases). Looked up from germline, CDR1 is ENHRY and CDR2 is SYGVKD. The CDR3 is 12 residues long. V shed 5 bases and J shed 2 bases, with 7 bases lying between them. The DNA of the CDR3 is TGTGCCATCAGTACCGGGACCTACGAGCAGTACTTC. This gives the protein CAISTGTYEQYF.

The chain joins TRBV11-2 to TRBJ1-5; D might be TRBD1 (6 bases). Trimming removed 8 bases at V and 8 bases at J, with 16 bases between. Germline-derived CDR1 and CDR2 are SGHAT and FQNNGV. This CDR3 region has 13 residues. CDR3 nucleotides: TGTGCCAGCGCCTCACTAAGGGGGAAGCCCCAGCATTTT. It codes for CASASLRGKPQHF.

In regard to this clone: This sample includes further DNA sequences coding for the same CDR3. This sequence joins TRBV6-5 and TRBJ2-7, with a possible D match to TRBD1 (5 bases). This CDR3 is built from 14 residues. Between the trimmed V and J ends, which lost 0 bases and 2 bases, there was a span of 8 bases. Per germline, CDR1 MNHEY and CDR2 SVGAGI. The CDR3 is CASSYSQGPYEQYF. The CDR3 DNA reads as TGTGCCAGCAGTTACTCCCAGGGCCCCTACGAGCAGTACTTC.

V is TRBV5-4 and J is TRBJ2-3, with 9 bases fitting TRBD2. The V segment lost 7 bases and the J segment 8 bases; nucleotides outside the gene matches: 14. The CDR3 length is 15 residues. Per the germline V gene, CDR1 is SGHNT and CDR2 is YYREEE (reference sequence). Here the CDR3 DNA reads TGTGCCAGCCAAAGGGGCGGGGGGGCCGGTTTTACGCAGTATTTT. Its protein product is CASQRGGGAGFTQYF.

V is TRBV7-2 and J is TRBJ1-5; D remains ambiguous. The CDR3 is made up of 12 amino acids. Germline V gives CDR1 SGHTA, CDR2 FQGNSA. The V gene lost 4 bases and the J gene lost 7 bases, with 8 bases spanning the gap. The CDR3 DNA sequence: TGTGCCAGCAGCTCCCTTCGGCAGCCCCAGCATTTT. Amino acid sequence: CASSSLRQPQHF.

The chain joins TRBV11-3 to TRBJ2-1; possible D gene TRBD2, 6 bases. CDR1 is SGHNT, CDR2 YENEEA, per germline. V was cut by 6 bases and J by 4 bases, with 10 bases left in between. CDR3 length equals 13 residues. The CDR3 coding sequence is TGTGCCAGCAGTTACGGGGGTTACAATGAGCAGTTCTTC. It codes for CASSYGGYNEQFF. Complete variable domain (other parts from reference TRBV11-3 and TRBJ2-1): EAGVVQSPRYKIIEKKQPVAFWCNPISGHNTLYWYLQNLGQGPELLIRYENEEAVDDSQLPKDRFSAERLKGVDSTLKIQPAELGDSAVYLCASSYGGYNEQFFGPGTRLTVL.

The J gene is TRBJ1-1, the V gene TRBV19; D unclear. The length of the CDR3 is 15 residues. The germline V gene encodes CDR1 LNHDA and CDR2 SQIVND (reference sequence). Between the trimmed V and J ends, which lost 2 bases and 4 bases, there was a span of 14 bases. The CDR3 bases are TGTGCCAGTAGTATAAATTCAGGTGGCGTCACTGAAGCTTTCTTT. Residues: CASSINSGGVTEAFF.

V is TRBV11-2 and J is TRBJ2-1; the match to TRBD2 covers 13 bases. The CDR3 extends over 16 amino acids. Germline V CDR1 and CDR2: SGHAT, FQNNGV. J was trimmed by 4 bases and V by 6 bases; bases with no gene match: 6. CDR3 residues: CASRLTSGGWYNEQFF. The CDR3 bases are TGTGCCAGCAGGCTGACTAGCGGGGGGTGGTACAATGAGCAGTTCTTC.

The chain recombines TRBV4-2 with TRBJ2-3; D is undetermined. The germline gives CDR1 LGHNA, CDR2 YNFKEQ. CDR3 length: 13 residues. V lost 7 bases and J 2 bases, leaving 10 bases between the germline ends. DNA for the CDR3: TGTGCCAGCACCAAAACAGACACAGATACGCAGTATTTT. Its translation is CASTKTDTDTQYF.

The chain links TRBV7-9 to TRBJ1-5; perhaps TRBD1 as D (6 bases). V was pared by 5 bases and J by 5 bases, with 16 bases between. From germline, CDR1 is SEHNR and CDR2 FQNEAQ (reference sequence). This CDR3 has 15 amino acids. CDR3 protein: CASSPGGPTYQPQHF. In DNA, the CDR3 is TGTGCCAGCAGCCCGGGGGGGCCTACCTATCAGCCCCAGCATTTT.

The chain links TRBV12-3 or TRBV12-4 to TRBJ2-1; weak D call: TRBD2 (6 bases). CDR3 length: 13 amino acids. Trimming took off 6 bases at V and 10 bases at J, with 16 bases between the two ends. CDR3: CASRQAGPAEQFF. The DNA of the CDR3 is TGTGCCAGCAGACAAGCGGGCCCCGCGGAGCAGTTCTTC.

Written as DNA, the CDR3 is TGCGCCAGCAGCCAAGGCCCTGGGGCAAACTACGAGCAGTACTTC. This codes for CASSQGPGANYEQYF. The genes are TRBV4-1 and TRBJ2-7; tentatively, D is TRBD1 (5 bases). In germline, CDR1 is MGHRA, CDR2 YSYEKL. The CDR3 has 15 amino acids. V shed 1 base and J shed 3 bases, with 13 bases lying between them.

This chain's CDR3 is CSVERASGRQIGYEQFF. As DNA, the CDR3 is TGCAGCGTTGAGAGGGCTAGCGGGAGACAAATAGGGTATGAGCAGTTCTTC. The V gene is TRBV29-1, the J gene TRBJ2-1; 10 bases align to TRBD2. The CDR3 spans 17 residues. The V gene's germline CDR1 is SQVTM and CDR2 ANQGSEA. The junction had 16 bases not matched to a gene; V was cut back by 3 bases and J by 8 bases.

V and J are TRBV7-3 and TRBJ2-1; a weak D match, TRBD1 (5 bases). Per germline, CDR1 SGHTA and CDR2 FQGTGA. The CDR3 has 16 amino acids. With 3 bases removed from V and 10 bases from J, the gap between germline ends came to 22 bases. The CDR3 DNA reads TGTGCCAGCAGCTTGGACCGTCTAGGGCCCTCAGGGGAGCAGTTCTTC. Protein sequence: CASSLDRLGPSGEQFF.

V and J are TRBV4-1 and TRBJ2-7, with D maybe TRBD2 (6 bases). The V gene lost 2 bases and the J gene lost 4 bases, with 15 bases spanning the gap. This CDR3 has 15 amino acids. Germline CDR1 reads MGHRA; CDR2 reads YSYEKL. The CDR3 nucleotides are TGCGCCAGCAGCCAAAGCGGAGGGACCGGATACGAGCAGTACTTC. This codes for CASSQSGGTGYEQYF.

CDR3: CASSPDRLYGYTF. The CDR3 coding sequence is TGTGCCAGCAGCCCCGACAGGTTGTATGGCTACACCTTC. The V call is TRBV14, the J call TRBJ1-2; perhaps TRBD1 as D (6 bases). Trimming removed 4 bases at V and 5 bases at J, with 11 bases between. The CDR3 contains 13 residues. Per the germline V gene, CDR1 is SGHDN and CDR2 is FVKESK. The variable domain in full, completed from reference TRBV14 and TRBJ1-2, reads EAGVTQFPSHSVIEKGQTVTLRCDPISGHDNLYWYRRVMGKEIKFLLHFVKESKQDESGMPNNRFLAERTGGTYSTLKVQPAELEDSGVYFCASSPDRLYGYTFGSGTRLTVV.